These 22 T cell receptor beta chains share one sample of origin, sequenced in a study of blood T cell repertoires in COVID-19. Clones were read by immunoSEQ multiplex PCR, and TCRdb kept only the in-frame ones, dropping some. The sample contains a few hundred thousand clones, approximately 88% of which appear only once. Sample: peripheral blood. These receptors all stem from a woman aged 45-59 years with COVID-19, enrolled during active disease.

The V and J genes are TRBV27 and TRBJ2-3; D is possibly TRBD2 (5 bases). V dropped 6 bases and J dropped 1 base, with 11 bases sitting between them. In germline, CDR1 is MNHEY, CDR2 SMNVEV (reference sequence). CDR3 length equals 14 residues. The CDR3 sequence is CASSPGLRTDTQYF. The DNA of the CDR3 is TGTGCCAGCAGCCCCGGACTCCGCACAGATACGCAGTATTTT.

The J gene is TRBJ1-2, the V gene TRBV6-4, with a possible D match to TRBD1 (6 bases). The CDR3 spans 16 residues. Germline lookup yields CDR1 MRHNA and CDR2 SNTAGT. Trimming removed 3 bases at V and 7 bases at J, with 21 bases between. CDR3 amino acids: CASSEDGGRIKSGYTF. The CDR3 DNA reads TGTGCCAGCAGTGAGGACGGGGGGCGAATAAAGAGTGGCTACACCTTC.

In this sample, this clone turned up a few times. V gene TRBV5-6 combines with J gene TRBJ1-1; 9 bases are a match to TRBD1. V was pared by 4 bases and J by 3 bases, with 4 bases of the junction left unmatched. The CDR3 is 14 amino acids. The germline CDR1 and CDR2 sequences are SGHDT and YYEEEE. CDR3 sequence: CASSLDRGYTEAFF. As DNA, the CDR3 is TGTGCCAGCAGCCTGGACAGGGGCTACACTGAAGCTTTCTTT.

The chain employs TRBV9 and TRBJ2-3; D is perhaps TRBD2 (6 bases). Germline loops: CDR1 SGDLS, CDR2 YYNGEE. V was clipped by 7 bases and J by 6 bases, with 15 bases between them. The CDR3 covers 13 residues. In nucleotides, the CDR3 is TGTGCCAGCTCTGGAGGGGCCGGGGATACGCAGTATTTT. Translating gives CASSGGAGDTQYF. Complete variable domain (other parts from reference TRBV9 and TRBJ2-3): DSGVTQTPKHLITATGQRVTLRCSPRSGDLSVYWYQQSLDQGLQFLIQYYNGEERAKGNILERFSAQQFPDLHSELNLSSLELGDSALYFCASSGGAGDTQYFGPGTRLTVL.

The V and J genes are TRBV4-1 and TRBJ1-2; no reliable D call. There are 16 residues in the CDR3. From germline, CDR1 is MGHRA and CDR2 YSYEKL. V lost 3 bases and J 8 bases, leaving 22 bases between the germline ends. The CDR3 nucleotides read TGCGCCAGCAGCCATCAGGATTCCGCGTTAGGTGGAGGCTACACCTTC. It encodes CASSHQDSALGGGYTF.

This chain links TRBV5-1 with TRBJ2-7, with 8 bases matching TRBD1. The trim removed 1 base at V and 5 bases at J, leaving 8 bases unmatched. Germline values: CDR1 SGHRS, CDR2 YFSETQ. The CDR3 runs to 15 residues. The CDR3 reads CASSLSSGGFDEQYF. The CDR3 DNA reads TGCGCCAGCAGCTTGTCATCAGGGGGCTTTGACGAGCAGTACTTC.

A single count supports this clone. One end of the junction varies from germline; a read error may be responsible. The chain has TRBV27 and TRBJ2-6, with D possibly matching TRBD1 (5 bases). The CDR3 loop spans 15 amino acids. Germline CDR1 and CDR2: MNHEY and SMNVEV (reference sequence). In DNA, the CDR3 is TGTGCCAGCAGTCAGGGAACCGCTGGTGCCAACGTCCTGACTTTC. Protein: CASSQGTAGANVLTF.

This clone was counted a single time. The chain combines TRBV5-1 with TRBJ2-7; 7 bases map to TRBD2. This CDR3 spans 15 amino acids. The V segment lost 1 base and the J segment 1 base; nucleotides outside the gene matches: 5. From germline, CDR1 is SGHRS and CDR2 YFSETQ. CDR3 in amino acids: CASSLRLAASYEQYF. Written as DNA, the CDR3 is TGCGCCAGCAGCTTGCGGCTAGCGGCGTCCTACGAGCAGTACTTC.

The chain has TRBV5-6 and TRBJ2-3, with 10 bases aligning to TRBD1. The V gene end was trimmed by 0 bases and the J gene end by 6 bases; junction bases not matched to a gene: 4. The CDR3 is 15 amino acids. Germline V gives CDR1 SGHDT, CDR2 YYEEEE. CDR3 residues: CASSLAGTGEDTQYF. The CDR3 region has the DNA TGTGCCAGCAGCTTGGCCGGGACAGGGGAGGATACGCAGTATTTT.

In its sample, this clone was seen once. The sample has other DNA sequences that encode this CDR3 too. The V and J genes are TRBV5-6 and TRBJ2-7; D gene unclear. CDR1 is SGHDT and CDR2 is YYEEEE in the germline V gene. V lost 0 bases and J lost 0, with 4 bases in between. This CDR3 region has 13 residues. The CDR3 DNA sequence: TGTGCCAGCAGCTTGGGGAGCTCCTACGAGCAGTACTTC. Encoded protein: CASSLGSSYEQYF.

The chain has TRBV5-1 and TRBJ2-7, with TRBD1 matching over 7 bases. This CDR3 is built from 14 residues. The ends lost 4 bases at V and 5 bases at J; junction bases unmatched: 9. CDR1 and CDR2 (germline): SGHRS, YFSETQ. The CDR3 spells CASSDRQGSDEQYF. The CDR3 DNA reads TGCGCCAGCAGCGACCGACAGGGCTCGGACGAGCAGTACTTC. Filled out from reference TRBV5-1 and TRBJ2-7, the complete variable domain reads KAGVTQTPRYLIKTRGQQVTLSCSPISGHRSVSWYQQTPGQGLQFLFEYFSETQRNKGNFPGRFSGRQFSNSRSEMNVSTLELGDSALYLCASSDRQGSDEQYFGPGTRLTVT.

This clone was seen a few times. The genes are TRBV28 and TRBJ2-7; 12 bases are shared with TRBD2. The CDR3 spans 16 residues. From germline, CDR1 is MDHEN and CDR2 SYDVKM. V was clipped by 5 bases and J by 3 bases; unmatched bases: 8. CDR3 coding DNA: TGTGCCAGCAGTCCGTCTCTAGCGGGGGGGGTCTACGAGCAGTACTTC. Translating it yields CASSPSLAGGVYEQYF.

In this sample, this clone turned up once. The chain recombines TRBV5-6 with TRBJ1-2, with 10 bases fitting TRBD1. Germline lookup yields CDR1 SGHDT and CDR2 YYEEEE. V lost 2 bases and J lost 6; bases outside the gene matches: 7. CDR3 length: 15 amino acids. The CDR3 sequence is CASSLTGTGEDGYTF. The CDR3 coding sequence is TGTGCCAGCAGCTTAACCGGGACAGGGGAAGATGGCTACACCTTC.

The V and J genes are TRBV27 and TRBJ1-1, with D unresolved. The CDR3 loop spans 14 amino acids. Germline lookup yields CDR1 MNHEY and CDR2 SMNVEV (reference sequence). The V end was cut by 5 bases, the J end by 4 bases, with 14 bases between. The CDR3 bases are TGTGCCAGCAGTCCCGACGGAGCACTCACTGAAGCTTTCTTT. Its translation: CASSPDGALTEAFF.

The chain recombines TRBV6-1 with TRBJ2-7; the D gene is possibly TRBD1 (6 bases). Per germline, CDR1 MNHNS and CDR2 SASEGT. Trimming shortened V by 3 bases and J by 1 base, and 19 bases separated the two germline ends. The CDR3 contains 17 residues. The CDR3 DNA is TGTGCCAGCAGTGAGGGGCGACAGGTCCTAAGGTCCTACGAGCAGTACTTC. It encodes CASSEGRQVLRSYEQYF.

A word on this clone: This sample includes further DNA sequences coding for the same CDR3. The chain couples TRBV9 to TRBJ2-1, with D tentatively TRBD2 (5 bases). V dropped 0 bases and J dropped 6 bases, with 7 bases sitting between them. The CDR3 sequence is 13 residues long. The germline V gene encodes CDR1 SGDLS and CDR2 YYNGEE. The CDR3 sequence: CASSVGLPNEQFF. The CDR3 nucleotides read TGTGCCAGCAGCGTAGGACTACCCAATGAGCAGTTCTTC.

In this sample, this clone turned up once. The V and J genes are TRBV3-1 (or the pseudogene TRBV3-2) and TRBJ2-1, with 15 bases identical to TRBD2. CDR1 and CDR2 from the germline V gene are LGHDT and YNNKEL (reference sequence). After removal of 4 bases from V and 9 bases from J, the junction contained 4 bases not matched to a gene. This CDR3 region has 15 residues. In DNA, the CDR3 is TGTGCCAGCAGCCCCCGGACTAGCGGGGGGGGTGAGCAGTTCTTC. It encodes CASSPRTSGGGEQFF.

This clone was seen more than once but under ten times. The chain carries TRBV7-2 and TRBJ1-6; D unclear. Germline V gene sequence: CDR1 SGHTA, CDR2 FQGNSA. The CDR3 contains 15 residues. The V and J ends lost 5 bases and 10 bases respectively, with 18 bases between them. The CDR3: CASSQAAGGGSPLHF. CDR3 DNA sequence: TGTGCCAGCAGCCAGGCGGCGGGAGGAGGATCACCCCTCCACTTT.

The chain couples TRBV29-1 to TRBJ2-7, with D maybe TRBD1 (5 bases). This CDR3 comprises 13 residues. The germline CDR1 and CDR2 sequences are SQVTM and ANQGSEA. The germline V and J ends were trimmed by 3 bases and 1 base, with 10 bases remaining between them. For the CDR3, the DNA is TGCAGCGTTGAGGAAGGGGCGTCCTACGAGCAGTACTTC. It translates to CSVEEGASYEQYF.

This clone was picked up one time. This chain links TRBV29-1 with TRBJ1-1, with 9 positions matching TRBD1. V lost 6 bases to trimming and J lost 2 bases; unmatched junction nucleotides: 7. CDR3 length equals 14 residues. CDR1 is SQVTM, CDR2 ANQGSEA, per germline. CDR3: CSVEGQGRNTEAFF. For the CDR3, the DNA is TGCAGCGTAGAGGGACAGGGAAGAAACACTGAAGCTTTCTTT.

V usage is TRBV2 and J usage is TRBJ1-4; TRBD1 is a possible D gene (5 bases). From germline, CDR1 is SNHLY and CDR2 FYNNEI. The length of the CDR3 is 14 residues. The V end lost 4 bases, the J end lost 2 bases, and 8 bases lay between the germline ends. The CDR3 sequence is CASSVGPTNEKLFF. CDR3 nucleotide sequence: TGTGCCAGCAGTGTGGGGCCCACTAATGAAAAACTGTTTTTT.

CDR3 DNA sequence: TGTGCCAGCACCCTAATTACCAGACAGTCCGTGGCTTTCTTT. This encodes CASTLITRQSVAFF. This chain joins TRBV2 and TRBJ1-1, with a tentative D call TRBD1 (5 bases). The V end lost 7 bases, the J end lost 11 bases, and 23 bases lay between the germline ends. There are 14 residues in the CDR3. Looked up from germline, CDR1 is SNHLY and CDR2 is FYNNEI.